A selection of T cell receptor beta chains follows, all from one sample in a study of T cell responses to AZD1222 COVID-19 vaccine. Produced via immunoSEQ multiplex PCR; TCRdb's table is partial and in-frame only. This sample yields some 150,000 clones, of which roughly 87% are seen a single time; approximately 5.1% belongs to the top ten. This sample comprised peripheral blood, obtained 28 days after the second dose of the MenACWY control vaccine. The receptors shown here come from an adult who received the MenACWY meningococcal vaccine as a control. Each CDR3 is given with its conserved first and last residue. Fields, in order: V gene, CDR3 protein.

TRBV28 | CASSLGGQGNYGYTF
TRBV11-3 | CASSLSGTKNSPLHF
TRBV11-3 | CASSLDLSGNEQYF
TRBV11-3 | CASSLVGTLAYEQYF
TRBV6-2/TRBV6-3 | CASSSRTGVQPQHF
TRBV7-2 | CASSPRATRYEQYF
TRBV30 | CAWGQGLDQPQHF
TRBV5-4 | CASSAPRTGYNSPLHF
TRBV2 | CATSRQGFSYEQYF
TRBV4-1 | CASSQEAGGRYEQYF
TRBV5-1 | CASSPGTGLEQYF
TRBV7-9 | CASSLFRGANTGELFF
TRBV7-2 | CASSFTRPGEKLFF
TRBV9 | CASSRDSRNNQPQHF
TRBV3-1/TRBV3-2 | CASSQDMRENTEAFF
TRBV7-2 | CASSLDGTGGGNQPQHF
TRBV5-1 | CASSLVGGSGNTIYF
TRBV4-1 | CASSQGPLAGGGVRNTGELFF
TRBV6-2/TRBV6-3 | CASSRPGTITDTQYF
TRBV5-4 | CASSLAGPGRANVLTF
TRBV6-5 | CASTQQGTDTQYF
TRBV7-9 | CASSAGASLSGNTIYF
TRBV7-2 | CASSLGGLLTDTQYF
TRBV3-1/TRBV3-2 | CASTHSSGGAAKTQYF
TRBV2 | CASRGSYGSPLHF
TRBV2 | CASKVQGLANYGYTF
TRBV10-3 | CAISESIQVTEAFF
TRBV28 | CASRGGMSTDTQYF
TRBV3-1/TRBV3-2 | CASSQEGLAGEQFF
TRBV28 | CASSLGGTSGEQFF
TRBV6-5 | CAIPGPTYEQYF
TRBV18 | CASSSTGGYDEQYF
TRBV19 | CASSMTPYLDTQYF
TRBV7-2 | CASSLELGSSADTQYF
TRBV7-2 | CASSTKGATYNSPLHF
TRBV5-6 | CASSLTGAEAFF